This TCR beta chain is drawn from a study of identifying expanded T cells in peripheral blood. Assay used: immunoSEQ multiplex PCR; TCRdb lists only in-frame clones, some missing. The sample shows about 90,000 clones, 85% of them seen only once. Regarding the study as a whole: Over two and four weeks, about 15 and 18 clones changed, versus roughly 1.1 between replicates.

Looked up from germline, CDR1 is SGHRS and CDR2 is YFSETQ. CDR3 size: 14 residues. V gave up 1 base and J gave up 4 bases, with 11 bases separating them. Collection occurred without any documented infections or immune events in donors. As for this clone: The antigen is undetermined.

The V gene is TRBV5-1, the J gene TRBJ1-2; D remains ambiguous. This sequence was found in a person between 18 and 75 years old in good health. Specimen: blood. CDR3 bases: TGCGCCAGCAGCTTGCCGGGTTCCGCCTATGGCTACACCTTC. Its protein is CASSLPGSAYGYTF. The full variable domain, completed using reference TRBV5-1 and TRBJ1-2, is KAGVTQTPRYLIKTRGQQVTLSCSPISGHRSVSWYQQTPGQGLQFLFEYFSETQRNKGNFPGRFSGRQFSNSRSEMNVSTLELGDSALYLCASSLPGSAYGYTFGSGTRLTVV.